Listed here are 23 T cell receptor beta chains from one sample, sequenced in a study of regulatory T cells in long-lasting Graves disease. Through Arm-PCR of CDR3 regions and iRepertoire HTBI primers, TCR beta libraries were built. TCRdb re-called the multiplex PCR reads through MiXCR, storing one row per CDR3 protein. The data show about 220,000 distinct CDR3 sequences, with roughly 20% seen just once and 10% to 15% held by the top ten. This sample's time point: newly diagnosed GD, antithyroid drugs for less than 3 months. There was RNA extracted from PBMCs, and the TCR library was made from it. The same data also contributed to another study, on T cells in Graves' hyperthyroidism and ophthalmopathy.

The sample was peripheral blood mononuclear cells (PBMCs), taken at new diagnosis, from a patient treated with antithyroid drugs. Source of these receptors: a woman aged 25 to 39 with Graves disease.

This clonotype has a count of ten or more. The chain carries TRBV6-2 or TRBV6-3 and TRBJ1-2, with unresolved D. Trimming shortened V by 10 bases and J by 3 bases, and 15 bases separated the two germline ends. The CDR3 length is 13 residues. The germline V gene has CDR1 MNHEY and CDR2 SVGEGT. The CDR3 is CATGRFLHYGYTF. DNA for the CDR3: TGTGCCACCGGGCGATTCCTCCACTATGGCTACACCTTC.

The chain uses TRBV11-2 and TRBJ2-1, with no clear D. The V and J ends lost 1 base and 8 bases respectively, with 6 bases between them. CDR1 is SGHAT and CDR2 is FQNNGV in the germline V gene. This CDR3 contains 12 residues. CDR3 in amino acids: CASSLGGHEQFF. In DNA, the CDR3 is TGTGCCAGCAGCTTAGGCGGCCATGAGCAGTTCTTC.

This clonotype showed up many times. This chain uses TRBV10-3 with TRBJ1-2, with 7 nucleotides matching TRBD1. The V gene end was trimmed by 5 bases and the J gene end by 2 bases; junction bases not matched to a gene: 5. CDR1 and CDR2 from the germline V gene are ENHRY and SYGVKD. This CDR3 region has 14 residues. The CDR3 nucleotides read TGTGCCATCAGTAGTACAGGGGCGAACTATGGCTACACCTTC. Encoded protein: CAISSTGANYGYTF.

This clonotype was seen a few times. The chain is built from TRBV28 and TRBJ2-1, with D perhaps matching TRBD1 or TRBD2 (10 bases each). This CDR3 is 21 amino acids long. Germline lookup yields CDR1 MDHEN and CDR2 SYDVKM. The V and J ends lost 7 bases and 6 bases respectively, with 37 bases between them. Written as DNA, the CDR3 is TGTGCCAGCAAAGGGACAGGGGCGTTCGCACCCGGGACTAGCGACCCCAATGAGCAGTTCTTC. This codes for CASKGTGAFAPGTSDPNEQFF. Full variable domain (remainder filled in from reference TRBV28 and TRBJ2-1): DVKVTQSSRYLVKRTGEKVFLECVQDMDHENMFWYRQDPGLGLRLIYFSYDVKMKEKGDIPEGYSVSREKKERFSLILESASTNQTSMYLCASKGTGAFAPGTSDPNEQFFGPGTRLTVL.

In the case of this clonotype: Given a much more abundant clone one base away, this may be a read error. The chain is built from TRBV6-1 and TRBJ1-1; D uncertain. Germline V gives CDR1 MNHNS, CDR2 SASEGT. The CDR3 runs 15 residues. The CDR3 is CASRQHITPNTGAFF. DNA for the CDR3: TGTGCCAGCAGACAACACATAACACCGAACACTGGAGCTTTCTTT.

This clonotype was recorded many times. This chain uses TRBV12-3 or TRBV12-4 with TRBJ1-6; D is possibly TRBD1 (5 bases). The CDR3 is 15 amino acids. The ends were cut back, 6 bases at V and 5 bases at J, with 14 bases in the middle. This CDR3 is CASSPGTENNSPLHF. CDR3 sequence (DNA): TGTGCCAGCAGCCCCGGGACCGAAAATAATTCACCCCTCCACTTT.

A note on this clonotype: A read error may explain this, as a much larger clone is one base away. J is TRBJ2-5 and V is TRBV11-2, with 8 bases identical to TRBD1. In germline, CDR1 is SGHAT, CDR2 FQNNGV. The CDR3 has 16 amino acids. The V and J ends lost 0 bases and 7 bases, in that order; junction bases with no gene match: 10. The CDR3 here is CASSLDGTGLGATQYF. CDR3 bases: TGTGCCAGCAGCTTAGATGGGACAGGCTTGGGAGCGACCCAGTACTTC. The full variable domain, completed using reference TRBV11-2 and TRBJ2-5, is EAGVAQSPRYKIIEKRQSVAFWCNPISGHATLYWYQQILGQGPKLLIQFQNNGVVDDSQLPKDRFSAERLKGVDSTLKIQPAKLEDSAVYLCASSLDGTGLGATQYFGPGTRLLVL.

This clonotype was counted many times. The chain has TRBV12-3 or TRBV12-4 and TRBJ2-5, with 7 positions matching TRBD2. The CDR3 sequence is 14 residues long. V dropped 7 bases and J dropped 2; count of bases not matched to a gene: 7. CDR3 in DNA: TGTGCCAGCACCCCACGGGGGGTACAAGAGACCCAGTACTTC. This sequence encodes CASTPRGVQETQYF.

This clonotype was seen ten or more times. The rearrangement joins TRBV15 to TRBJ2-6; TRBD1 or TRBD2 may be the D gene (6 bases each). Germline CDR1 is LNHNV and CDR2 is YYDKDF (reference sequence). This CDR3 contains 14 residues. The V end was cut by 8 bases, the J end by 2 bases, with 10 bases between. The CDR3 is CATRGGPGANVLTF. CDR3 bases: TGTGCCACCCGAGGGGGGCCTGGGGCCAACGTCCTGACTTTC.

This chain joins TRBV2 and TRBJ1-1; 8 nucleotides line up with TRBD1. Germline V CDR1 and CDR2: SNHLY, FYNNEI. V gave up 6 bases and J gave up 6 bases; unmatched junction bases: 6. The CDR3 is made up of 13 amino acids. This chain's CDR3 is CASRKQGGSEAFF. The CDR3 DNA is TGTGCCAGCAGGAAACAGGGGGGCTCTGAAGCTTTCTTT.

This clonotype occurred many times. The V call is TRBV9, the J call TRBJ1-1, with 7 bases lining up with TRBD1. CDR1 and CDR2 from the germline V gene are SGDLS and YYNGEE. This CDR3 contains 15 residues. The V and J ends lost 4 bases and 0 bases, in that order; junction bases with no gene match: 6. The DNA of the CDR3 is TGTGCCAGCAGCAGTTGGGACAGCATGAACACTGAAGCTTTCTTT. It encodes CASSSWDSMNTEAFF.

J is TRBJ1-1 and V is TRBV11-3; no reliable D call. CDR3 length: 13 amino acids. Germline V gene lookup returns CDR1 SGHNT and CDR2 YENEEA. V was cut by 4 bases and J by 3 bases, with 9 bases left in between. The CDR3 sequence is CASSWREDTEAFF. Written as DNA, the CDR3 is TGTGCCAGCAGCTGGCGGGAGGACACTGAAGCTTTCTTT.

This clonotype was observed at least ten times. The rearrangement links TRBV7-3 to TRBJ2-2; possibly TRBD1 for D (6 bases). The CDR3 extends over 15 amino acids. Trimming removed 5 bases at V and 3 bases at J, with 13 bases between. From germline, CDR1 is SGHTA and CDR2 FQGTGA. The CDR3: CASSQGRGYTGELFF. The CDR3 DNA reads as TGTGCCAGCAGCCAAGGCAGGGGTTACACCGGGGAGCTGTTTTTT.

J is TRBJ2-2 and V is TRBV6-1; 8 nucleotides align to TRBD1. Germline V gene data show CDR1 as MNHNS and CDR2 as SASEGT. Trimming took 5 bases from V and 3 from J; bases not matched to a gene: 5. The CDR3 runs 15 residues. The CDR3 nucleotides read TGTGCCAGCAGTAGGACAGGGTATCACACCGGGGAGCTGTTTTTT. Translation: CASSRTGYHTGELFF.

This clonotype was counted many times. The chain joins TRBV12-3 or TRBV12-4 to TRBJ1-1; 9 bases agree with TRBD1. CDR3 length equals 14 residues. Trimming at V came to 5 bases and at J to 5 bases, leaving 6 bases not matched to a gene. CDR3 in DNA: TGTGCCAGCAGTACGACAGGGGGGGTAACTGAAGCTTTCTTT. Amino acid sequence: CASSTTGGVTEAFF.

This clonotype was seen repeatedly, ten times or more. This chain connects TRBV27 to TRBJ2-1; D is unresolved. In germline, CDR1 is MNHEY, CDR2 SMNVEV (reference sequence). The germline V and J ends were trimmed by 3 bases and 0 bases, with 12 bases remaining between them. This CDR3 has 16 amino acids. The CDR3 coding sequence is TGTGCCAGCAGTTTCCGTGATTGGTACTCCTACAATGAGCAGTTCTTC. Its translation is CASSFRDWYSYNEQFF.

Note on this clonotype: A clone one base away is much larger, so this may be a read error. The chain links TRBV5-5 to TRBJ1-1; 7 positions match TRBD1. The length of the CDR3 is 16 residues. CDR1 is SGHKS and CDR2 is YYEKEE in the germline V gene (reference sequence). J lost 1 base, V lost 4 bases, and 10 bases had no gene match. CDR3 residues: CASSLGTALRNTEAFF. The CDR3 DNA reads as TGTGCCAGCAGCCTAGGGACAGCCCTCAGGAACACTGAAGCTTTCTTT.

This clonotype was detected many times. This chain links TRBV6-1 with TRBJ2-1, with 14 bases identical to TRBD2. In germline, CDR1 is MNHNS, CDR2 SASEGT. V was clipped by 6 bases and J by 0 bases; unmatched bases: 16. This CDR3 contains 21 residues. In nucleotides, the CDR3 is TGTGCCAGCAGGAGAGAAGGACTAGCGGGAGGTACGCGGAGCTCCTACAATGAGCAGTTCTTC. Translated: CASRREGLAGGTRSSYNEQFF.

The CDR3 DNA is TGTGCCAGCAGCGACGTGGTCCCAGATACGCAGTATTTT. It codes for CASSDVVPDTQYF. The chain couples TRBV9 to TRBJ2-3; D is uncertain. Germline V gene data show CDR1 as SGDLS and CDR2 as YYNGEE. The CDR3 runs to 13 residues. V was clipped by 3 bases and J by 4 bases, with 9 bases between them.

This clonotype was seen ten or more times. The chain combines TRBV20-1 with TRBJ2-7; D is perhaps TRBD1 (6 bases). Trimming took off 3 bases at V and 1 base at J, with 13 bases between the two ends. Germline V CDR1 and CDR2: DFQATT, SNEGSKA (reference sequence). The CDR3 is 14 amino acids. The CDR3 DNA sequence: TGCAGTGCTAGCCGGGACACTCGGTCCTACGAGCAGTACTTC. Translation: CSASRDTRSYEQYF.

This clonotype was seen at least ten times. V is TRBV2 and J is TRBJ2-1; no clear D. TRBJ2-5 explains the end of the DNA better; the J call may be wrong. Germline CDR1 is SNHLY and CDR2 is FYNNEI. The CDR3 has 12 residues. CDR3 loop: CASSGTQETQYF. CDR3 in DNA: TGTGCCAGCAGTGGGACCCAAGAGACCCAGTACTTC.

This clonotype was observed a few times. J is TRBJ1-1 and V is TRBV20-1; TRBD1 agrees at 8 bases. The V gene end was trimmed by 0 bases and the J gene end by 1 base; junction bases not matched to a gene: 4. The CDR3 runs to 15 residues. Germline assignment: CDR1 DFQATT and CDR2 SNEGSKA (reference sequence). The CDR3 sequence: CSARDGGTGNTEAFF. The CDR3 DNA follows: TGCAGTGCTAGAGATGGGGGGACAGGGAACACTGAAGCTTTCTTT.

This sequence joins TRBV6-1 and TRBJ2-7, with 8 nucleotides matching TRBD2. CDR3 length equals 15 residues. Germline V gene sequence: CDR1 MNHNS, CDR2 SASEGT. Trimming cost V 1 base and J 2 bases; bases outside gene matches: 4. CDR3 sequence reads: CASSEEETSAYEQYF. The CDR3 DNA reads TGTGCCAGCAGTGAAGAAGAGACTAGCGCCTACGAGCAGTACTTC.